Shown below are 18 T cell receptor beta chains from a single sample sequenced in a study of human T cells and chemical hapten exposure. One entry per CDR3 protein results from TCRdb running MiXCR on the RACE reads. The profile shows approximately 79,000 distinct CDR3 sequences, 10% of them singletons. The time point here: patch test 1, 2 weeks after DPC sensitization. Treatment denoted: therapeutic diphenylcyclopropenone sensitization with weekly scalp DPC. This specimen consisted of whole blood, obtained in connection with sensitization to the hapten diphenylcyclopropenone (DPC). These receptors all stem from a woman between 50 and 59 years old with alopecia areata. Some clones in this sample may be carry-over from other donors' samples.

A remark on this clonotype: Because it lacks the conserved phenylalanine or tryptophan at the end, this CDR3 is likely a read error. The chain is built from TRBV6-1 and TRBJ2-4, with D tentatively TRBD2 (6 bases). Trimming took 0 bases from V and 0 from J, leaving 12 bases between them. Per the germline V gene, CDR1 is MNHNS and CDR2 is SASEGT. CDR3 length: 17 residues. The CDR3 bases are TGTGCCAGCAGTGAAGCCGCGACGGGGGTAGCCAAAAACATTCAGTACCTC. Its protein product is CASSEAATGVAKNIQYL.

This clonotype was picked up one time. The chain has TRBV18 and TRBJ1-6; D is uncertain. Germline CDR1 and CDR2: KGHSH and LQKENI. V was shortened by 3 bases and J by 9 bases, with 9 bases between the two germline ends. This CDR3 comprises 13 residues. The CDR3 is CASSPSRGSPLHF. Written as DNA, the CDR3 is TGTGCCAGCTCACCTAGTAGAGGTTCACCCCTCCACTTT. The entire variable domain, with the rest obtained from reference TRBV18 and TRBJ1-6, is as follows: NAGVMQNPRHLVRRRGQEARLRCSPMKGHSHVYWYRQLPEEGLKFMVYLQKENIIDESGMPKERFSAEFPKEGPSILRIQQVVRGDSAAYFCASSPSRGSPLHFGNGTRLTVT.

This clonotype was seen only a few times. The chain uses TRBV20-1 and TRBJ2-1; tentative D call: TRBD2 (5 bases). This CDR3 comprises 13 residues. Trimming pared 0 bases from V and 6 bases from J, leaving 9 bases between. Germline CDR1 DFQATT, CDR2 SNEGSKA (reference sequence). The CDR3 bases are TGCAGTGCTAGAGACGGGCGGGTCAATGAGCAGTTCTTC. It encodes CSARDGRVNEQFF.

In this sample, this clonotype turned up a few times. V gene TRBV20-1 combines with J gene TRBJ2-7, with 8 bases identical to TRBD2. This CDR3 is 13 amino acids long. CDR1 DFQATT and CDR2 SNEGSKA come from the germline V gene (reference sequence). The V segment lost 3 bases and the J segment 4 bases; nucleotides outside the gene matches: 5. The CDR3 sequence is CSARGTRVYEQYF. CDR3 DNA sequence: TGCAGTGCTAGGGGGACTAGAGTTTACGAGCAGTACTTC.

In this sample, this clonotype turned up many times. V and J are TRBV7-2 and TRBJ1-4, with D perhaps matching TRBD1 (5 bases). This CDR3 contains 15 residues. V lost 2 bases and J 14 bases, leaving 21 bases between the germline ends. The V gene's germline CDR1 is SGHTA and CDR2 FQGNSA. The CDR3 spells CASSLLRGDADFLFF. The DNA for the CDR3 is TGTGCCAGCAGCTTACTTAGAGGGGACGCTGATTTTCTGTTTTTT. The full variable domain, its missing parts supplied by reference TRBV7-2 and TRBJ1-4, is GAGVSQSPSNKVTEKGKDVELRCDPISGHTALYWYRQSLGQGLEFLIYFQGNSAPDKSGLPSDRFSAERTGGSVSTLTIQRTQQEDSAVYLCASSLLRGDADFLFFGSGTQLSVL.

Only a few counts were recorded for this clonotype. The rearrangement links TRBV7-6 to TRBJ2-3; 8 bases agree with TRBD2. The CDR3 has 17 residues. Unmatched junction bases numbered 9, after V lost 3 bases and J lost 1 base. Germline CDR1 reads SGHVS; CDR2 reads FNYEAQ. The CDR3 DNA sequence: TGTGCCAGCAGCTTTGGTAGCGGGATAGGAGGCACAGATACGCAGTATTTT. As protein: CASSFGSGIGGTDTQYF.

This clonotype turned up a few times. The chain links TRBV7-6 to TRBJ2-5; D remains ambiguous. V was clipped by 0 bases and J by 4 bases, with 3 bases between them. Germline CDR1 is SGHVS and CDR2 is FNYEAQ. The CDR3 consists of 12 residues. The CDR3: CASSLATETQYF. DNA for the CDR3: TGTGCCAGCAGCTTAGCCACAGAGACCCAGTACTTC.

The chain recombines TRBV19 with TRBJ2-1; 9 bases are shared with TRBD2. The CDR3 has 15 amino acids. Germline V gene data show CDR1 as LNHDA and CDR2 as SQIVND (reference sequence). With V trimmed by 6 bases and J by 7 bases, 10 bases remained unmatched. CDR3 loop: CASRSVNSGRNEQFF. The DNA of the CDR3 is TGTGCCAGTAGATCGGTCAATAGCGGGAGAAATGAGCAGTTCTTC.

This chain uses TRBV12-3 or TRBV12-4 with TRBJ1-1, with D perhaps matching TRBD1 (5 bases). This CDR3 contains 15 residues. V lost 7 bases and J lost 3, with 18 bases in between. The CDR3 nucleotides read TGTGCCAGCACTCCATTCCGGGGGATCCACACTGAAGCTTTCTTT. Amino acid sequence: CASTPFRGIHTEAFF.

This chain joins TRBV3-1 and TRBJ2-1, with 13 bases aligning to TRBD2. CDR1 LGHDT and CDR2 YNNKEL come from the germline V gene (reference sequence). This CDR3 has 17 residues. Trimming took 3 bases from V and 4 from J; bases not matched to a gene: 6. CDR3 loop: CASSQGTGLAGYNEQFF. The CDR3 DNA sequence: TGTGCCAGCAGCCAGGGAACGGGACTAGCGGGGTACAATGAGCAGTTCTTC.

This clonotype was picked up many times. The chain employs TRBV28 and TRBJ2-2; possible D gene TRBD2, 6 bases. CDR1 MDHEN and CDR2 SYDVKM come from the germline V gene. Trimming removed 5 bases at V and 7 bases at J, with 14 bases between. The CDR3 is 14 amino acids. DNA for the CDR3: TGTGCCAGCAGTCCCTCGACTAGAAGCGGGGAGCTGTTTTTT. Its translation is CASSPSTRSGELFF.

The genes are TRBV12-3 or TRBV12-4 and TRBJ1-1; D uncertain. The CDR3 loop spans 13 amino acids. V was trimmed by 2 bases and J by 0 bases, leaving 4 bases between them. The DNA for the CDR3 is TGTGCCAGCAGTTTACAGGTGAACACTGAAGCTTTCTTT. Translated: CASSLQVNTEAFF.

This clonotype was detected a few times. The chain employs TRBV7-2 and TRBJ1-1; possibly TRBD1 for D (5 bases). V was cut by 5 bases and J by 3 bases, with 13 bases left in between. From germline, CDR1 is SGHTA and CDR2 FQGNSA. The CDR3 length is 14 residues. The CDR3 nucleotides are TGTGCCAGCAGCCCCCAAGCCAGGGACACTGAAGCTTTCTTT. As protein: CASSPQARDTEAFF.

V is TRBV10-3 and J is TRBJ2-1; 7 bases are a match to TRBD1. CDR1 is ENHRY and CDR2 is SYGVKD in the germline V gene. Germline trimming cut 0 bases from V and 2 bases from J; bases unmatched to any gene: 4. This CDR3 spans 16 amino acids. The CDR3 sequence is CAISESGDSPYNEQFF. The CDR3 DNA reads TGTGCCATCAGTGAGTCGGGGGACAGTCCCTACAATGAGCAGTTCTTC.

This clonotype was seen more than once but under ten times. This chain links TRBV11-2 with TRBJ1-4; D ambiguous. With 5 bases removed from V and 7 bases from J, the gap between germline ends came to 11 bases. Germline V CDR1 and CDR2: SGHAT, FQNNGV. CDR3 length: 13 residues. The CDR3 region is CASSPAISEKLFF. CDR3 sequence (DNA): TGTGCCAGCAGCCCCGCCATCTCTGAAAAACTGTTTTTT.

This clonotype has ten or more counts. This chain links TRBV12-3 or TRBV12-4 with TRBJ1-1; D is uncertain. The ends were cut back, 3 bases at V and 1 base at J, with 9 bases in the middle. The CDR3 runs 14 residues. CDR3 sequence (DNA): TGTGCCAGCAGTTTGCCCGGGAGGAACACTGAAGCTTTCTTT. Protein product: CASSLPGRNTEAFF.

This clonotype has only a few counts. V usage is TRBV20-1 and J usage is TRBJ2-3; D could derive from TRBD1 or TRBD2 (6 bases each). The CDR3 length is 14 residues. The V gene's germline CDR1 is DFQATT and CDR2 SNEGSKA (reference sequence). V was shortened by 3 bases and J by 0 bases, with 10 bases between the two germline ends. The CDR3: CSARRGTSTDTQYF. The CDR3 DNA sequence: TGCAGTGCTAGGAGGGGGACTAGCACAGATACGCAGTATTTT.

This clonotype was observed many times. V is TRBV19 and J is TRBJ2-6; TRBD1 matches 7 bases. Trimming removed 5 bases from V and 2 bases from J; junction bases left unmatched: 3. CDR3 size: 15 residues. Looked up from germline, CDR1 is LNHDA and CDR2 is SQIVND (reference sequence). CDR3 sequence: CASSSTGAGANVLTF. As DNA, the CDR3 is TGTGCCAGTAGTTCTACAGGGGCTGGGGCCAACGTCCTGACTTTC.